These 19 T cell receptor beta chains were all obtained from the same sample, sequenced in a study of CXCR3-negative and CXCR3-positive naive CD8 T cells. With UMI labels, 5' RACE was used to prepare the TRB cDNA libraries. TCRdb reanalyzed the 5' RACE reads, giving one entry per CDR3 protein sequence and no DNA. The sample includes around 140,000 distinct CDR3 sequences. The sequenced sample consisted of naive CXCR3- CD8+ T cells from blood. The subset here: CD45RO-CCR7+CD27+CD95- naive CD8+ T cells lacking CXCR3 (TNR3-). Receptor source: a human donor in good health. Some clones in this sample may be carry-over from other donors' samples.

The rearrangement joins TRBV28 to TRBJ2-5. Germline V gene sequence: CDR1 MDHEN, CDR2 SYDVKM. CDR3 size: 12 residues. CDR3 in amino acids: CASSLLGETQYF.

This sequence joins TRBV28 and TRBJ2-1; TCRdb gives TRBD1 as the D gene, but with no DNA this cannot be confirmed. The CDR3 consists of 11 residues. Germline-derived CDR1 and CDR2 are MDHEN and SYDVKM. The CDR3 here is CASSPGTEEFF.

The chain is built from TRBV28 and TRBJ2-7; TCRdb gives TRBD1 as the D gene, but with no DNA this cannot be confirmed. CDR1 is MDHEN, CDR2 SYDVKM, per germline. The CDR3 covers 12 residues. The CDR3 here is CASEDSIYEQYF.

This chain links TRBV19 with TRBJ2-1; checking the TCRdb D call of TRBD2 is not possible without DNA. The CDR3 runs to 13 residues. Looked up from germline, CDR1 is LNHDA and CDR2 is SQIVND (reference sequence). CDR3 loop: CASSKGPGNEQFF.

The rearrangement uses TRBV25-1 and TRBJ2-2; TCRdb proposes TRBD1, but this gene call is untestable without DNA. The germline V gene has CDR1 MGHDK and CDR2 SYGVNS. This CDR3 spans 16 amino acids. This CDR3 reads CASSEYGGHRTGELFF.

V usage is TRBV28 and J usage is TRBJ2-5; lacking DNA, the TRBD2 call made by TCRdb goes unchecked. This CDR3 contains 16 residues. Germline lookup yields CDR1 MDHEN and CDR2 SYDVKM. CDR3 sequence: CASKRSLTAIGETQYF.

The CDR3 spells CASSPTRGTGANVLTF. The chain recombines TRBV4-2 with TRBJ2-6; absent DNA, TCRdb's TRBD1 call cannot be checked. Per germline, CDR1 LGHNA and CDR2 YNFKEQ. The CDR3 is made up of 16 amino acids.

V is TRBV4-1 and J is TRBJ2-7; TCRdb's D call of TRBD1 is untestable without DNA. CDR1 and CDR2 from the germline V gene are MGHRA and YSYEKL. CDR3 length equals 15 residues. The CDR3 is CASSQAGQGAYEQYF.

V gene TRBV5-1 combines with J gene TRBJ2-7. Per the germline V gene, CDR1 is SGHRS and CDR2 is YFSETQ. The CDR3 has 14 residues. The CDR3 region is CASSLSANSYEQYF.

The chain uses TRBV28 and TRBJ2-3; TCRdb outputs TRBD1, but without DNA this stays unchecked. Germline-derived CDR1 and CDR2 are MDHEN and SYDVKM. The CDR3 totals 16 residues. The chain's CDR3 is CASRNIRDRDVNTQYF.

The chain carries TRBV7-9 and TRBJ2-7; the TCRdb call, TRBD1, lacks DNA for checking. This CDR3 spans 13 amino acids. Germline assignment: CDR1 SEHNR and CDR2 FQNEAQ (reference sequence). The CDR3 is CASSPTVEAEQYF.

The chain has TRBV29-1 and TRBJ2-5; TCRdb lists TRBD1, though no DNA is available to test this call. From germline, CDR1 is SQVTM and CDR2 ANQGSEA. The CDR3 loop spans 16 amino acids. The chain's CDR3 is CSVNGFTPSLAETQYF.

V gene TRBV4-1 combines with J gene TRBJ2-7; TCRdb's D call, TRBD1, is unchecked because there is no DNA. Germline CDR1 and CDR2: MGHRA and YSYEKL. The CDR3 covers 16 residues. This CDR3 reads CASSQGTGVRFYEQYF.

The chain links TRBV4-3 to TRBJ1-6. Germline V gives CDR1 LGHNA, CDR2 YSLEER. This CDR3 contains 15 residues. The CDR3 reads CASSLQGSYNSPLHF.

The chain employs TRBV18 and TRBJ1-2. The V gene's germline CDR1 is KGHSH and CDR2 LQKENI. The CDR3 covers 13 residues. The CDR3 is CASSPPEGYGYTF.

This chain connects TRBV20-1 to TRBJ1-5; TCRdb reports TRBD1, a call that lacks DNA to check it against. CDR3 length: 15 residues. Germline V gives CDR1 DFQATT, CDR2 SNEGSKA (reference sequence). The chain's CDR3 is CSAREPGGSNQPQHF.

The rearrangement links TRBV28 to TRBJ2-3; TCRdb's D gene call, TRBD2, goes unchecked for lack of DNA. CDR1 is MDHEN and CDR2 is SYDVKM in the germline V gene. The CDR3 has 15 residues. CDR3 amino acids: CASSLAGALTDTQYF.

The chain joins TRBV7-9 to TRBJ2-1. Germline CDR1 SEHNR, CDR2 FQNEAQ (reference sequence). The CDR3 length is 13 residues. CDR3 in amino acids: CASSLGGFSEQFF.

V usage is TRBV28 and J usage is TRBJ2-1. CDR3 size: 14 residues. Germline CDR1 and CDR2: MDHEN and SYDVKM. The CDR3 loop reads CASSRVDHYNEQFF.